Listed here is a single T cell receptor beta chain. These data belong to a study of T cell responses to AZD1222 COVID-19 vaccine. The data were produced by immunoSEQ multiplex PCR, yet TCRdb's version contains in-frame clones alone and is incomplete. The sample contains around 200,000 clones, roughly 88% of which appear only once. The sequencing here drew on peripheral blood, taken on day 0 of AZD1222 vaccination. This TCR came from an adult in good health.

The CDR3 loop reads CASSLANTIQGPNYGYTF. As DNA, the CDR3 is TGTGCCAGCAGCTTGGCCAATACGATACAGGGGCCTAACTATGGCTACACCTTC. V is TRBV5-6 and J is TRBJ1-2; the match to TRBD1 covers 7 bases. The length of the CDR3 is 18 residues. J was trimmed by 0 bases and V by 0 bases; bases with no gene match: 11. Germline values: CDR1 SGHDT, CDR2 YYEEEE.